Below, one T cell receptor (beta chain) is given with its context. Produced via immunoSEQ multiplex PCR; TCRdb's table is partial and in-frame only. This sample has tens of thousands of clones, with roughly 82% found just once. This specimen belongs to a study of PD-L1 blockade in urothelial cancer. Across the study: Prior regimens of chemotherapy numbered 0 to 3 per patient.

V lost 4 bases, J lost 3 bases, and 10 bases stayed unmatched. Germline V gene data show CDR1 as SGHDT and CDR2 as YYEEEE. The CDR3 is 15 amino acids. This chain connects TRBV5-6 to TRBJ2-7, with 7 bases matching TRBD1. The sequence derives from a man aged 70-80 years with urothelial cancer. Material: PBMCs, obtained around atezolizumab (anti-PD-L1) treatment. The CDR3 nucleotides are TGTGCCAGCAGCACAGATCCGGGACAGAACTACGAGCAGTACTTC. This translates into CASSTDPGQNYEQYF.